This passage covers 14 T cell receptor beta chains from one sample sequenced in a study of OX40 agonist ivuxolimab in advanced cancers. The method was immunoSEQ multiplex PCR; TCRdb's version includes in-frame clones alone and lacks a portion of them. Of 60,000 to 65,000 clones listed, 70% to 90% are singletons. Sequenced material: CD4+ or CD8+ T cells sorted from blood, taken in a trial of the OX40 agonist ivuxolimab. Every receptor here comes from an adult with an advanced solid tumor such as melanoma, head and neck, liver or kidney cancer.

This chain joins TRBV9 and TRBJ1-2, with 10 nucleotides matching TRBD1. Germline V CDR1 and CDR2: SGDLS, YYNGEE. CDR3 size: 15 residues. V dropped 4 bases and J dropped 5; count of bases not matched to a gene: 8. CDR3 residues: CASSPGGGQGYGYTF. The CDR3, as DNA: TGTGCCAGCAGCCCAGGCGGGGGACAGGGGTATGGCTACACCTTC.

This clone was observed a single time. The chain has TRBV6-1 and TRBJ1-1; no definite D call. The CDR3 runs to 14 residues. Deletions cut 3 bases from V and 3 bases from J, with 11 bases between. The germline CDR1 and CDR2 sequences are MNHNS and SASEGT. The CDR3 sequence: CASSDYGGYTEAFF. The DNA for the CDR3 is TGTGCCAGCAGTGATTATGGCGGGTACACTGAAGCTTTCTTT.

The chain has TRBV28 and TRBJ2-1; D call uncertain. V dropped 6 bases and J dropped 6 bases, with 12 bases sitting between them. The germline V gene encodes CDR1 MDHEN and CDR2 SYDVKM. The CDR3 totals 13 residues. The CDR3 region is CASSFQPFNEQFF. The CDR3 nucleotides are TGTGCCAGCAGCTTCCAGCCATTCAATGAGCAGTTCTTC.

The chain links TRBV27 to TRBJ2-3, with unresolved D. Between the trimmed V and J ends, which lost 3 bases and 3 bases, there was a span of 7 bases. Germline assignment: CDR1 MNHEY and CDR2 SMNVEV (reference sequence). This CDR3 comprises 13 residues. The CDR3 DNA sequence: TGTGCCAGCAGTTTTGGGAAGACAGATACGCAGTATTTT. Amino acid sequence: CASSFGKTDTQYF.

This clone appeared a few times. The rearrangement joins TRBV28 to TRBJ2-2; unclear D gene. CDR3 length: 13 amino acids. The V gene lost 3 bases and the J gene lost 4 bases, with 6 bases spanning the gap. Germline V gene sequence: CDR1 MDHEN, CDR2 SYDVKM. CDR3 in DNA: TGTGCCAGCAGTTTGTCCCTCACCGGGGAGCTGTTTTTT. It encodes CASSLSLTGELFF.

The genes are TRBV5-6 and TRBJ1-2; no reliable D call. V lost 7 bases and J lost 4, with 14 bases in between. This CDR3 is built from 13 residues. CDR1 SGHDT and CDR2 YYEEEE come from the germline V gene. CDR3 DNA: TGTGCCAGCTCTCCTGGAGGGCGCTATGGCTACACCTTC. Translating gives CASSPGGRYGYTF.

J is TRBJ1-1 and V is TRBV29-1; D is perhaps TRBD1 (6 bases). Between the trimmed V and J ends, which lost 5 bases and 2 bases, there was a span of 15 bases. The germline CDR1 and CDR2 sequences are SQVTM and ANQGSEA. The CDR3 totals 14 residues. The CDR3 nucleotides are TGCAGCGTTCATAGGACAGCCGGAAACACTGAAGCTTTCTTT. Its translation is CSVHRTAGNTEAFF.

This chain joins TRBV19 and TRBJ2-7; 8 bases agree with TRBD1. The V gene end was trimmed by 6 bases and the J gene end by 2 bases; junction bases not matched to a gene: 3. The CDR3 spans 13 residues. Germline CDR1 reads LNHDA; CDR2 reads SQIVND (reference sequence). The CDR3 coding sequence is TGTGCCAGTAGCGAGACAGGGGCCTACGAGCAGTACTTC. It yields the protein CASSETGAYEQYF.

This rearrangement joins TRBV2 to TRBJ1-4, with D perhaps TRBD1 (6 bases). V dropped 7 bases and J dropped 0 bases, with 15 bases sitting between them. This CDR3 contains 16 residues. Germline values: CDR1 SNHLY, CDR2 FYNNEI. The CDR3 nucleotides are TGTGCCAGCATAGGAGGACAGTTTGCAACTAATGAAAAACTGTTTTTT. Translation: CASIGGQFATNEKLFF.

This clone was recorded only once. This chain uses TRBV2 with TRBJ1-1, with D possibly being TRBD1 (6 bases). The CDR3 is 14 amino acids. The germline gives CDR1 SNHLY, CDR2 FYNNEI. Trimming took off 3 bases at V and 6 bases at J, with 14 bases between the two ends. The CDR3 nucleotides read TGTGCCAGCAGTGACTTTGGGGGGCCGGCTGAAGCTTTCTTT. Encoded protein: CASSDFGGPAEAFF.

The chain joins TRBV7-8 to TRBJ2-1, with TRBD1 matching over 9 bases. There are 15 residues in the CDR3. The V gene end was trimmed by 6 bases and the J gene end by 7 bases; junction bases not matched to a gene: 10. CDR1 and CDR2 from the germline V gene are SGHVS and FQNEAQ. Here the CDR3 DNA reads TGTGCCAGCAGTCCTCGGGACAGGGACCTAAATGAGCAGTTCTTC. This translates into CASSPRDRDLNEQFF.

V and J are TRBV18 and TRBJ2-1; 8 bases are a match to TRBD2. Germline CDR1 KGHSH, CDR2 LQKENI. After removal of 5 bases from V and 5 bases from J, the junction contained 5 bases not matched to a gene. The length of the CDR3 is 14 residues. In DNA form, the CDR3 reads TGTGCCAGCTCAGAACAACTAGCGGACAATGAGCAGTTCTTC. Translating gives CASSEQLADNEQFF.

The gene calls are TRBV7-9 and TRBJ2-3; TRBD2 is a possible D gene (5 bases). Between the trimmed V and J ends, which lost 3 bases and 2 bases, there was a span of 9 bases. CDR1 and CDR2 from the germline V gene are SEHNR and FQNEAQ (reference sequence). The length of the CDR3 is 14 residues. CDR3: CASSLMTNTDTQYF. The CDR3 DNA sequence: TGTGCCAGCAGCTTGATGACTAACACAGATACGCAGTATTTT.

V gene TRBV6-8 combines with J gene TRBJ1-6; the D gene is possibly TRBD1 (5 bases). V dropped 6 bases and J dropped 14 bases, with 14 bases sitting between them. The CDR3 consists of 12 residues. Per the germline V gene, CDR1 is MNHGY and CDR2 is SAAAGT. The CDR3 region has the DNA TGTGCCAGCAGCCCCCTCAGGGTAGCCCTCCACTTT. Protein: CASSPLRVALHF.